This TCR beta chain was documented in a study of molecular identifiers for immune sequencing clone quantification. The study, taken as a whole, reports: Molecules of identical TCR sharing a barcode could underestimate highly expanded clone sizes.

TCRdb re-called the PCR reads through MiXCR, storing one row per CDR3 protein. The sample has about 40,000 distinct CDR3 sequences; more than 20% are singletons. The CDR3 is made up of 15 amino acids. Looked up from germline, CDR1 is LGHNA and CDR2 is YSLEER. This clonotype turned up a few times. Its antigen is still unknown. It may be a read error: a sequence one base away is much more abundant. V and J are TRBV4-3 and TRBJ2-7; 8 positions agree with TRBD2. The sequencing sample was made of naive CD8+ T cells from blood, with Jurkat cell RNA spiked in. Subset in this sample: FACS-sorted CD8+CD4-CCR7+CD45RA+ naive T cells. This sequence was found in a human donor in good health. Some libraries in this study had Jurkat cell RNA spiked in. The chain's CDR3 is CASSYYSGADYGQYF. The CDR3 DNA sequence: TGCGCCAGCAGCTACTATAGCGGGGCAGACTACGGGCAGTACTTC.